This TCR beta chain was captured by sequencing in a study of CD8 T cells in Susac syndrome. Stable or active relapsing-remitting multiple sclerosis, untreated and meeting revised McDonald criteria, defined the controls. V gave up 1 base and J gave up 3 bases; unmatched junction bases: 5. This CDR3 has 14 residues. In germline, CDR1 is SQVTM, CDR2 ANQGSEA. Study-level results: It was acknowledged by the study that relatively few individuals were included in its TCR sequencing and HLA analysis.

The authors reverse transcribed roughly 0.5 to 1 ug RNA with random hexamers. One entry per CDR3 protein, called by TCRdb with MiXCR from the immunoSEQ multiplex PCR reads. The table shows 150,000 to 200,000 distinct CDR3 sequences, with approximately 94% occurring only once. As for this clonotype: What it binds is unknown.

The specimen was CD4+ T cells from PBMCs. The chain recombines TRBV29-1 with TRBJ2-7; 8 bases are a match to TRBD1. The TCR was taken from a human donor with multiple sclerosis. CDR3 amino acids: CSVEGSGGVYEQYF. Written as DNA, the CDR3 is TGCAGCGTTGAAGGGTCAGGGGGCGTCTACGAGCAGTACTTC.